A single sample is the source of the 3 T cell receptor beta chains below, sequenced in a study of T-cell reconstitution after alpha-beta-depleted transplantation in children. Unique molecular identifiers featured in how the TCRbeta library was prepared. A single record per CDR3 protein comes from TCRdb applying MiXCR to the PCR reads. In the table there are a few hundred thousand distinct CDR3 sequences, 10% to 15% of which are singletons. This specimen consisted of PBMCs, mostly from graft donor cells, obtained 360 days after TCRalphabeta/CD19-depleted stem cell transplant. The receptors shown here come from a male patient aged 10 to 17 who had a stem cell transplant for acute myeloid leukemia, so the T cells may come from the graft donor.

The CDR3 loop reads CASSLIPKAISEQFF. The CDR3 DNA reads TGTGCCAGCAGTTTGATACCAAAGGCTATTAGTGAGCAGTTCTTC. The chain joins TRBV6-5 to TRBJ2-1; no firm D call. V was clipped by 4 bases and J by 9 bases, with 19 bases between them. The V gene's germline CDR1 is MNHEY and CDR2 SVGAGI. This CDR3 comprises 15 residues.

In its sample, this clonotype was seen a few times. The chain has TRBV20-1 and TRBJ2-4; TRBD1 is a possible D gene (7 bases). Germline V gene sequence: CDR1 DFQATT, CDR2 SNEGSKA (reference sequence). Trimming removed 6 bases at V and 1 base at J, with 22 bases between. CDR3 length equals 17 residues. In DNA form, the CDR3 reads TGCAGTGCCCACGACAGGGACTGGGACCTTGCCAAAAACATTCAGTACTTC. Translating it yields CSAHDRDWDLAKNIQYF.

This clonotype was seen many times. The rearrangement links TRBV29-1 to TRBJ2-5; TRBD1 matches at 7 bases. Trimming at V came to 6 bases and at J to 2 bases, leaving 9 bases not matched to a gene. Looked up from germline, CDR1 is SQVTM and CDR2 is ANQGSEA. CDR3 length equals 14 residues. The CDR3 region has the DNA TGCAGCGTAGCAGGGGGACAGAAACAAGAGACCCAGTACTTC. Translating it yields CSVAGGQKQETQYF.